The T cell receptor (beta chain) under discussion was sequenced for a study of blood T cells in healthy people across ages. Through a sample-barcoded 5' primer and a J-beta primer mix, a second PCR was run for roughly 7 to 12 cycles. Each CDR3 protein is one row after TCRdb ran MiXCR on the 5' RACE reads. This table has more than 500,000 distinct CDR3 sequences, roughly 29% appearing once. CDR1 LNHNV and CDR2 YYDKDF come from the germline V gene (reference sequence). V shed 5 bases and J shed 2 bases, with 12 bases lying between them. This CDR3 comprises 14 residues. This sequence originates from a woman aged 70 to 79 in good health. The sequenced sample consisted of blood. This chain connects TRBV15 to TRBJ2-5; D gene unclear. For the CDR3, the DNA is TGTGCCACCAGCGGTGGACGGTTACAAGAGACCCAGTACTTC. Translation gives CATSGGRLQETQYF. Using reference TRBV15 and TRBJ2-5 for the parts outside the CDR3, the full variable domain is DAMVIQNPRYQVTQFGKPVTLSCSQTLNHNVMYWYQQKSSQAPKLLFHYYDKDFNNEADTPDNFQSRRPNTSFCFLDIRSPGLGDTAMYLCATSGGRLQETQYFGPGTRLLVL.